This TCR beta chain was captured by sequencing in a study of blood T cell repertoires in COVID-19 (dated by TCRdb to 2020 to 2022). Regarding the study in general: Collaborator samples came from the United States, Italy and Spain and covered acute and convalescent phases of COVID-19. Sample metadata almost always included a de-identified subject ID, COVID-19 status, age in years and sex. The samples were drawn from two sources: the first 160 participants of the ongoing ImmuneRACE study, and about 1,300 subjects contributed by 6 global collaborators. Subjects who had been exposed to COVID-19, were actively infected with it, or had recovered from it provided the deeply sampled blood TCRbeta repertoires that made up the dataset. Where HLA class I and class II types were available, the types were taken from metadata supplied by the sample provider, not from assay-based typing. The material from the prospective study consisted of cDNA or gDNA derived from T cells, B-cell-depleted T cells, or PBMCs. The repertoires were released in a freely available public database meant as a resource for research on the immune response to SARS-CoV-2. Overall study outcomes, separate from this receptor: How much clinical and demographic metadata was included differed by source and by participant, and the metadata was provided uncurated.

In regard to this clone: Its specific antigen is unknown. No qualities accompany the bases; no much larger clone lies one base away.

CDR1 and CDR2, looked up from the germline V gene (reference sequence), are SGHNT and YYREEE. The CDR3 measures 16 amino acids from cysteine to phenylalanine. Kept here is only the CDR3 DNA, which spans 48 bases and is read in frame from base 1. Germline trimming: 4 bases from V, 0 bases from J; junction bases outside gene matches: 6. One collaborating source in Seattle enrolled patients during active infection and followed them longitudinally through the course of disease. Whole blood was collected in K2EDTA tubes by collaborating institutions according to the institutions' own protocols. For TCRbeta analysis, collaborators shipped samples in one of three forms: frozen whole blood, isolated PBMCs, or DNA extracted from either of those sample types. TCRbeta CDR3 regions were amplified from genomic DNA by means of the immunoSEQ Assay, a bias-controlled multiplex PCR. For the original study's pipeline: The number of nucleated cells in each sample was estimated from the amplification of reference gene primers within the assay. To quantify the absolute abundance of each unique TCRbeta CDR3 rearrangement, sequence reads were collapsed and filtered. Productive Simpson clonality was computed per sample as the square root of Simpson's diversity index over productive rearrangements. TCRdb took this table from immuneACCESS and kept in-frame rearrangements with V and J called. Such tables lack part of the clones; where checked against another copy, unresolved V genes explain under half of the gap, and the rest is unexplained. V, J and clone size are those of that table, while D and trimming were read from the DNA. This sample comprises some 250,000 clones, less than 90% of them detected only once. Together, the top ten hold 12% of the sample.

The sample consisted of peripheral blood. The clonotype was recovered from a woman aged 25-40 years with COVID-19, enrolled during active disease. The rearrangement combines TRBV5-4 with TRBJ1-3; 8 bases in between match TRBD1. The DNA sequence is TGTGCCAGCAGCCCCACAGGGGGTGCCTCTGGAAACACCATATATTTT. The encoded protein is CASSPTGGASGNTIYF.